The source of this TCR beta chain is a study of control samples from healthy donors and cancer patients. The table came from immunoSEQ multiplex PCR; TCRdb's copy has only in-frame clones and leaves some out. This sample carries roughly 150,000 clones, around nine tenths of them seen once, and the ten largest clones take over 1.5%. CDR3 length equals 15 residues. Germline V CDR1 and CDR2: MDHEN, SYDVKM. V lost 6 bases to trimming and J lost 0 bases; unmatched junction nucleotides: 5. This clone was recorded only once. The chain combines TRBV28 with TRBJ2-1; 7 positions agree with TRBD1. The sample taken for sequencing was blood. This sequence originates from a man aged 18 to 35 in good health. In DNA form, the CDR3 reads TGTGCCAGCAGGTCCGGGACAGCCTCCTACAATGAGCAGTTCTTC. Its translation: CASRSGTASYNEQFF.